This entry features one T cell receptor (beta chain) sequence. V lost 6 bases and J lost 7, with 16 bases in between. Germline CDR1 MNHEY, CDR2 SVGAGI. The CDR3 covers 15 residues. The sample originates from a study of blood T cell repertoires in COVID-19. Study-level background: Researchers got acute and convalescent COVID-19 samples from the United States, Italy and Spain. The analysed material was cDNA or gDNA that came from T cells, B-cell-depleted T cells, or PBMCs.

As originally analysed: Amplified reference gene primers provided the basis for estimating nucleated cell counts. Profiling relied on immunoSEQ multiplex PCR, and the TCRdb table lists in-frame clones only, not all of them. The DNA gave D and trimming, while V, J and clone size come from that table. The profile shows about 300,000 clones, around 86% of them singletons. The TCR sequence derives from a middle-aged woman who had recovered from COVID-19. This chain links TRBV6-5 with TRBJ1-6; the D is unclear. Material for sequencing was peripheral blood. The CDR3 spells CASSRPGMGNSPLHF. In DNA form, the CDR3 reads TGTGCCAGCAGCCGCCCGGGGATGGGAAATTCACCCCTCCACTTT.